This entry is about one T cell receptor (beta chain). Its antigen is as yet unknown. The table came from immunoSEQ multiplex PCR; TCRdb's copy has only in-frame clones and leaves some out. The sample contains about 64,000 clones, roughly 71% of which appear only once. The CDR3 totals 14 residues. Germline CDR1 and CDR2: LNHDA and SQIVND (reference sequence). Trimming took off 6 bases at V and 0 bases at J, with 11 bases between the two ends. Regarding time point: week 35, safety follow-up. One vaccine dose held 300 ug of mutant IDH1 20-mer peptide and came with topical imiquimod. The data derive from a study of a mutant IDH1 vaccine in newly diagnosed glioma. At the level of the study: Vaccines were begun 4-6 weeks after radiotherapy alone, or with temozolomide cycles. The earlier regimen, radiotherapy, temozolomide, or both, was most often both.

Findings and caveats of the study: Vaccination induced immune responses in around 95% of patients.

The material sequenced was PBMCs, taken from a glioma patient whose treatment included an IDH1 peptide vaccine. This TCR derives from a man over 45 with glioma. The V call is TRBV19, the J call TRBJ1-1; D might be TRBD1 (6 bases). The CDR3 loop reads CASSLQGMNTEAFF. The CDR3 coding sequence is TGTGCCAGTAGCTTACAGGGAATGAACACTGAAGCTTTCTTT.